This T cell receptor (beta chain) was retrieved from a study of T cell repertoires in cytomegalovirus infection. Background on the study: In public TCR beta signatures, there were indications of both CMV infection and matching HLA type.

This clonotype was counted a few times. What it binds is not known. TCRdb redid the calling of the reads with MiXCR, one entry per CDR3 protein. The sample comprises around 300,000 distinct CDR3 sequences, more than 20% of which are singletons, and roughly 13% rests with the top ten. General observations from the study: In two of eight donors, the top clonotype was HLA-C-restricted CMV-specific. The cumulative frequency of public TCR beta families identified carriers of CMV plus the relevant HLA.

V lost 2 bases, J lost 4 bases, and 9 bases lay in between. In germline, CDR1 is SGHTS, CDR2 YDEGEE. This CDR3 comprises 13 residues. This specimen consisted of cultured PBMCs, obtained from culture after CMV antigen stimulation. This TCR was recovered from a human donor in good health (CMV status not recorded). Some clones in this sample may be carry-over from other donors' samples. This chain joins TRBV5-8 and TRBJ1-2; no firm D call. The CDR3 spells CASSFRTVYGYTF. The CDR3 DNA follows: TGTGCCAGCAGCTTCCGGACGGTCTATGGCTACACCTTC.